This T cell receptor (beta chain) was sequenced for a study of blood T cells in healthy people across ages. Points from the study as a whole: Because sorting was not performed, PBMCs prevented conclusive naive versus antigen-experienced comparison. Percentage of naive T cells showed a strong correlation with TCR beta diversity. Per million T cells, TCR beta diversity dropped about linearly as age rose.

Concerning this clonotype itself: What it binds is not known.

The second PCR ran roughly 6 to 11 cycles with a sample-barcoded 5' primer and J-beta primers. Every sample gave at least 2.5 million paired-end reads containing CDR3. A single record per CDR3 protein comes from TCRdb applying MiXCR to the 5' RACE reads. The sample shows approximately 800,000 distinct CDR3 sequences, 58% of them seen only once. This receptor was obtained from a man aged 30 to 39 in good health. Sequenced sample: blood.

Written as DNA, the CDR3 is TGTGCCAGCAGCTTAGGTTGGGGACAGGGCCCACAAGAGACCCAGTACTTC. Encoded protein: CASSLGWGQGPQETQYF. The chain employs TRBV11-2 and TRBJ2-7; 9 bases map to TRBD1. The J call could be wrong; TRBJ2-5 is a better fit for the DNA end. Germline assignment: CDR1 SGHAT and CDR2 FQNNGV. This CDR3 is 17 amino acids long.